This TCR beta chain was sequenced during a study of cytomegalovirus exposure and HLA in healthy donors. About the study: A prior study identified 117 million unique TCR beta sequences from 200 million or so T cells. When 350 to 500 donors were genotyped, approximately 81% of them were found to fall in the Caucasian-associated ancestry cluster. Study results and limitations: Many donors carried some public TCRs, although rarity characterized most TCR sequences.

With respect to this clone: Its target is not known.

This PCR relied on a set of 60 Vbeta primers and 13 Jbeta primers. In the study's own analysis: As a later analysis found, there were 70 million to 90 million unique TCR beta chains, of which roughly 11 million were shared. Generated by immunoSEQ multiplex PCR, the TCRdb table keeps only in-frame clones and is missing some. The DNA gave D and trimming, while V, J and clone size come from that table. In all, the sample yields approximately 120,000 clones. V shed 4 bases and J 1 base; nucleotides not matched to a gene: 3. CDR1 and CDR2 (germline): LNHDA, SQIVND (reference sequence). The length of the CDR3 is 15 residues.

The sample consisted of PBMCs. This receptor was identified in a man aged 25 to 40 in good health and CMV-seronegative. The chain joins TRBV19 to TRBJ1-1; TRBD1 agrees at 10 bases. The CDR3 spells CASSTGQGTNTEAFF. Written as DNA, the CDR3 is TGTGCCAGTAGTACGGGACAGGGGACGAACACTGAAGCTTTCTTT. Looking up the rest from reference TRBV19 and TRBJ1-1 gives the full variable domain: DGGITQSPKYLFRKEGQNVTLSCEQNLNHDAMYWYRQDPGQGLRLIYYSQIVNDFQKGDIAEGYSVSREKKESFPLTVTSAQKNPTAFYLCASSTGQGTNTEAFFGQGTRLTVV.